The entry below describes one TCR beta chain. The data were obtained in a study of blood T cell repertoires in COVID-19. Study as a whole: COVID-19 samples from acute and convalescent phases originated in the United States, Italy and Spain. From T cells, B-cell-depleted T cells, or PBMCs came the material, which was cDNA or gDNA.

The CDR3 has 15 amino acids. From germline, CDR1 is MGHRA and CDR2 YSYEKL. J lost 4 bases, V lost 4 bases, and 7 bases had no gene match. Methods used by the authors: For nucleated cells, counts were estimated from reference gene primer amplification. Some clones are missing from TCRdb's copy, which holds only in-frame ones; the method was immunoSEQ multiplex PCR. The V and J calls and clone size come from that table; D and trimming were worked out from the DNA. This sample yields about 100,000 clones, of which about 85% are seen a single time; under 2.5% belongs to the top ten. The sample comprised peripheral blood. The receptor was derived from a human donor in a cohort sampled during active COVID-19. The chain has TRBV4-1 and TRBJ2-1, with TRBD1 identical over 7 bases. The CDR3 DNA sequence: TGCGCCAGCAGCCTGCGACAGGGACGGTACAATGAGCAGTTCTTC. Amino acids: CASSLRQGRYNEQFF.